The rows below give T cell receptor beta chains drawn from one sample of a study of cytomegalovirus exposure and HLA in healthy donors. This table comes from immunoSEQ multiplex PCR, and its TCRdb copy is limited to in-frame clones, with some not included. The table records about 110,000 clones, about 85% of them present only once. Sequences were obtained from PBMCs. The receptor source for this set is a man in his fifties or sixties in good health and CMV-seronegative. Both conserved end residues are part of each CDR3. The D gene is left open where the match is weak. Size values are once, few and many counts, or a class for expanded clones, and some rows have none.

j_call d_call v_call clone_size cdr3_aa cdr3_nt
TRBJ2-7 TRBD1 TRBV28 - CATLSGTGSYEQYF TGTGCCACCCTTTCCGGGACAGGGTCCTACGAGCAGTACTTC
TRBJ1-6 - TRBV27 - CASSFSGLLGALHF TGTGCCAGCAGTTTCTCCGGGTTACTGGGTGCCCTCCACTTT
TRBJ2-7 - TRBV7-2 - CASSSPGNSYEQYF TGTGCCAGCAGTTCTCCGGGAAACTCCTACGAGCAGTACTTC
TRBJ1-3 TRBD1 TRBV5-6 - CASSGLDRAPGNTIYF TGTGCCAGCAGCGGCCTCGACAGGGCCCCTGGAAACACCATATATTTT
TRBJ1-3 - TRBV9 - CASSDSTVQNSGNTIYF TGTGCCAGCAGCGACTCGACAGTGCAGAACTCTGGAAACACCATATATTTT
TRBJ1-5 - TRBV7-7 - CASSLALRAGQSLSQHF TGTGCTAGCAGCTTAGCGCTTAGGGCAGGACAGTCGTTGTCCCAGCATTTT
TRBJ2-1 TRBD2 TRBV7-2 - CASSPRTGTSGRPNDEQFF TGTGCCAGCAGCCCACGAACCGGGACTAGCGGGAGGCCCAACGATGAGCAGTTCTTC
TRBJ2-4 - TRBV6-5 - CASAAVAKNIQYF TGTGCCAGCGCAGCGGTAGCCAAAAACATTCAGTACTTC
TRBJ2-7 - TRBV25-1 once CASRGPYEQYF TGTGCCAGTAGGGGCCCCTACGAGCAGTACTTC
TRBJ1-1 - TRBV7-5 - CVRSFYVWDSNTEAFF TGTGTCAGAAGCTTTTATGTTTGGGACAGCAACACTGAAGCTTTCTTT
TRBJ2-2 TRBD2 TRBV5-1 - CASSLAGGNTGELFF TGCGCCAGCAGCTTGGCGGGGGGGAACACCGGGGAGCTGTTTTTT
TRBJ2-5 - TRBV7-6 - CASSLVSGRETQYF TGTGCCAGCAGCTTAGTTTCAGGGAGGGAGACCCAGTACTTC
TRBJ1-2 TRBD1 TRBV10-3 - CAISELPGQGDGYTF TGTGCCATCAGTGAGTTACCGGGACAGGGGGATGGCTACACCTTC
TRBJ1-2 TRBD1 TRBV4-3 - CASSQEHRGLGYGYTF TGCGCCAGCAGCCAAGAACACAGGGGGCTGGGCTATGGCTACACCTTC
TRBJ1-2 TRBD1 TRBV14 - CASSSLRDRGWNGYTF TGTGCCAGCAGCTCCCTTCGGGACAGGGGGTGGAATGGCTACACCTTC
TRBJ1-1 TRBD1 TRBV7-8 once CASSLERDRGTEAFF TGTGCCAGCAGCTTAGAACGGGACAGGGGCACTGAAGCTTTCTTT
TRBJ2-7 - TRBV6-5 few CASSYSIQISYEQYF TGTGCCAGCAGTTACTCGATCCAGATCTCCTACGAGCAGTACTTC
TRBJ2-2 TRBD1 TRBV7-3 - CASSGTVPPGELFF TGTGCCAGCAGCGGGACAGTCCCGCCCGGGGAGCTGTTTTTT
TRBJ2-3 TRBD2 TRBV19 - CASRTGLARTDTQYF TGTGCCAGTAGAACGGGACTAGCGAGGACAGATACGCAGTATTTT
TRBJ2-3 - TRBV7-2 - CASSLGGGGGTDTQYF TGTGCCAGCAGCTTAGGTGGAGGGGGGGGCACAGATACGCAGTATTTT
TRBJ2-5 TRBD1 TRBV7-3 - CASSRGTGVGQETQYF TGTGCCAGCAGCCGTGGGACAGGGGTCGGCCAAGAGACCCAGTACTTC
TRBJ1-3 - TRBV11-2 few CASSSRQGSGNTIYF TGTGCCAGCAGCTCCCGCCAGGGTTCTGGAAACACCATATATTTT
TRBJ2-3 - TRBV7-9 few CASSLAAGNTDTQYF TGTGCCAGCAGCTTAGCAGCGGGCAACACAGATACGCAGTATTTT
TRBJ2-7 TRBD1 TRBV30 - CAVAGTGTYEQYF TGTGCCGTTGCCGGGACAGGGACCTACGAGCAGTACTTC
TRBJ2-1 TRBD2 TRBV27 - CASSPGTSGDRWNEQFF TGTGCCAGCAGTCCCGGGACTAGCGGAGATCGGTGGAATGAGCAGTTCTTC
TRBJ2-2 - TRBV28 - CASTAHGQLNTGELFF TGTGCCAGCACCGCCCACGGACAGTTAAACACCGGGGAGCTGTTTTTT
TRBJ1-1 TRBD1 TRBV6-6 - CASSYITGAGGTEAFF TGTGCCAGCAGTTACATCACAGGGGCAGGTGGAACTGAAGCTTTCTTT
TRBJ1-6 TRBD1 TRBV9 - CPSSVVGTGSSPLHF TGTCCCAGCAGCGTAGTGGGGACAGGGAGTTCACCCCTCCACTTT
TRBJ1-2 TRBD1 TRBV6-5 - CASTQGTGGGAGYTF TGTGCCAGCACCCAGGGGACAGGGGGAGGCGCCGGCTACACCTTC
TRBJ1-2 - TRBV7-2 few CASSLAWDTDYGYTF TGTGCCAGCAGCTTAGCGTGGGACACCGATTATGGCTACACCTTC
TRBJ1-1 TRBD1 TRBV5-1 - CASGFVPGQGLNTEAFF TGCGCCAGCGGCTTCGTCCCGGGACAGGGTTTGAACACTGAAGCTTTCTTT
TRBJ1-5 - TRBV28 - CASSSRRGGNQPQHF TGTGCCAGCAGTTCCCGCAGAGGTGGCAATCAGCCCCAGCATTTT
TRBJ2-7 TRBD1 TRBV27 - CASSATGTGDYEQYF TGTGCCAGCAGTGCAACCGGGACAGGGGATTACGAGCAGTACTTC
TRBJ2-3 - TRBV5-5 - CASSLQSTDTQYF TGTGCCAGCAGCTTACAAAGCACAGATACGCAGTATTTT
TRBJ2-7 TRBD1 TRBV6-5 - CASGTGPSYEQYF TGTGCCAGCGGGACAGGTCCATCCTACGAGCAGTACTTC
TRBJ1-2 - TRBV15 - CATSRDRAGVYGYTF TGTGCCACCAGCAGAGATCGCGCAGGGGTCTATGGCTACACCTTC
TRBJ2-1 - TRBV11-2 few CASSPGTSNEQFF TGTGCCAGCAGCCCCGGGACTTCAAATGAGCAGTTCTTC
TRBJ2-1 - TRBV27 - CASSPPFSGAVHEQFF TGTGCCAGCAGTCCTCCCTTCAGCGGAGCCGTCCATGAGCAGTTCTTC
TRBJ1-1 - TRBV7-2 few CASSLGGAKNTEAFF TGTGCCAGCAGCCTAGGGGGAGCCAAGAACACTGAAGCTTTCTTT
TRBJ2-3 TRBD2 TRBV12-5 - CASGLVSLSGGYTDTQYF TGTGCTAGTGGTTTGGTTAGTCTTTCGGGGGGATACACAGATACGCAGTATTTT
TRBJ2-3 TRBD2 TRBV9 - CASSPQGGGRAVDTQYF TGTGCCAGCAGCCCTCAGGGCGGCGGGAGGGCCGTAGATACGCAGTATTTT
TRBJ1-1 TRBD1 TRBV25-1 - CASRGQMNTEAFF TGTGCCAGCAGGGGACAGATGAACACTGAAGCTTTCTTT
TRBJ1-6 TRBD1 TRBV14 - CASSLQGSGGNSPLHF TGTGCCAGCAGCCTCCAGGGGTCAGGGGGAAATTCACCCCTCCACTTT